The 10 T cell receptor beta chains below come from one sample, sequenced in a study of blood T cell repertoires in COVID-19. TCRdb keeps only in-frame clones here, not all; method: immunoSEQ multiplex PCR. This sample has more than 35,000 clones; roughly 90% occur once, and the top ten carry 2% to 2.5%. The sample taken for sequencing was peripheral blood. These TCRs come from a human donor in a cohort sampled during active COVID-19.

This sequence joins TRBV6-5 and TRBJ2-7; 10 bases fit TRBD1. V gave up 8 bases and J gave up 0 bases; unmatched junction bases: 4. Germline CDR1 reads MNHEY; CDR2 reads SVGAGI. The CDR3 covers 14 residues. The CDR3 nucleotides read TGTGCCAGCCACGGACAGGGGGTCTCCTACGAGCAGTACTTC. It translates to CASHGQGVSYEQYF.

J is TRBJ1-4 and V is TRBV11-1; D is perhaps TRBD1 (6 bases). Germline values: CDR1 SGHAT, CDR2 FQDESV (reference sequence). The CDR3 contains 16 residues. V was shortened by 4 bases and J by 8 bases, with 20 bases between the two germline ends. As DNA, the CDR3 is TGTGCCAGCAGCTATGAACAGGGCGGAACTGGAGAAAAACTGTTTTTT. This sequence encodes CASSYEQGGTGEKLFF.

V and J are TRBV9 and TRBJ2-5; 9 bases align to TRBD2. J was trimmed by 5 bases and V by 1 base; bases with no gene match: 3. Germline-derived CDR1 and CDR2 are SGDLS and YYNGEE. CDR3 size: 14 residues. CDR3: CASSVLAGWETQYF. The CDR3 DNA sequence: TGTGCCAGCAGCGTACTAGCGGGGTGGGAGACCCAGTACTTC.

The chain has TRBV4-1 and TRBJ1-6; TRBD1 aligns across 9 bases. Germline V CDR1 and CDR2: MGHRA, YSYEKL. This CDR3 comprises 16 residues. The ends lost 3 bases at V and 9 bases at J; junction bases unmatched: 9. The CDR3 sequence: CASSQHPGQGSSPLHF. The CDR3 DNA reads TGCGCCAGCAGCCAGCACCCCGGACAGGGGAGTTCACCCCTCCACTTT.

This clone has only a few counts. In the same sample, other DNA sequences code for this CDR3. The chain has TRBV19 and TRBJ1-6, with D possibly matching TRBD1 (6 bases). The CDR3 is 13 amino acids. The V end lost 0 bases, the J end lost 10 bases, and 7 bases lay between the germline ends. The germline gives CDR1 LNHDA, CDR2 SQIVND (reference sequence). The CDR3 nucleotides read TGTGCCAGTAGTATAGACAGGGGATCACCCCTCCACTTT. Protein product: CASSIDRGSPLHF.

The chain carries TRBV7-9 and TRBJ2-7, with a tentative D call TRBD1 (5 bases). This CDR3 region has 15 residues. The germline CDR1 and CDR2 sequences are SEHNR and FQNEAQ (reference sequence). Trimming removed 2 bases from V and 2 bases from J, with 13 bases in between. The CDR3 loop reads CASSLLSGPTYEQYF. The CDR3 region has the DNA TGTGCCAGCAGCTTACTTTCAGGGCCCACCTACGAGCAGTACTTC.

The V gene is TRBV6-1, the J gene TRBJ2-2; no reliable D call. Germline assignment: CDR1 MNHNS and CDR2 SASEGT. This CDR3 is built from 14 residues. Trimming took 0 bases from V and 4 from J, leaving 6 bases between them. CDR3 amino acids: CASSEAGATGELFF. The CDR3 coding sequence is TGTGCCAGCAGTGAAGCGGGCGCCACCGGGGAGCTGTTTTTT.

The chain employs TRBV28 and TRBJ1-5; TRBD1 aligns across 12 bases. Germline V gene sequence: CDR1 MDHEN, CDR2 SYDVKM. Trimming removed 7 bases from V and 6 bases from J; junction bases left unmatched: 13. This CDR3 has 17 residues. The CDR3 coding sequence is TGTGCCAGCACCTCTCCGGGACAGGGGGCAGGAAGTCAGCCCCAGCATTTT. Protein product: CASTSPGQGAGSQPQHF.

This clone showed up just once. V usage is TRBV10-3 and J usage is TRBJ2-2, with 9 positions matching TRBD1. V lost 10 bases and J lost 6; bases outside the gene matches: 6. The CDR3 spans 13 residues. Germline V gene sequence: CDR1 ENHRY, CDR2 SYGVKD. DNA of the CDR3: TGTGCCAGCAAGGGACAGGGTCCCGGGGAGCTGTTTTTT. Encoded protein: CASKGQGPGELFF.

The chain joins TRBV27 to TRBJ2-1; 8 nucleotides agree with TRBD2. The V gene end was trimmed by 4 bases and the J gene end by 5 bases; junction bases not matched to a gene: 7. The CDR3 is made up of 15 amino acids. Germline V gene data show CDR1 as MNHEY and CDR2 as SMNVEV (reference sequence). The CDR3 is CASSSPPGGDNEQFF. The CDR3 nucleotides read TGTGCCAGCAGTTCCCCCCCCGGGGGGGACAATGAGCAGTTCTTC.